The 4 T cell receptor beta chains below were found in one sample sequenced in a study of CD4 and CD8 cells across lung adenocarcinoma regions. TCRdb itself ran the PCR reads through MiXCR, one entry per CDR3 protein. The repertoire holds 20,000 to 25,000 distinct CDR3 sequences, over 50% seen once, with about a quarter in the top ten. Material for sequencing was CD8+ T cells from the center of a lung tumor. These receptors all stem from a female donor with lung adenocarcinoma. The CD4 and CD8 labels of this study may be unreliable.

The sample holds one count of this clonotype. The chain combines TRBV15 with TRBJ1-1; 9 bases are a match to TRBD1. The trim removed 7 bases at V and 2 bases at J, leaving 8 bases unmatched. Germline V gives CDR1 LNHNV, CDR2 YYDKDF (reference sequence). The CDR3 extends over 15 amino acids. This chain's CDR3 is CATIRDRDRNTEAFF. In DNA form, the CDR3 reads TGTGCCACCATCCGGGACAGGGACCGCAACACTGAAGCTTTCTTT.

The rearrangement links TRBV27 to TRBJ2-4; weak D call: TRBD1 (6 bases). V lost 11 bases and J 13 bases, leaving 30 bases between the germline ends. Germline values: CDR1 MNHEY, CDR2 SMNVEV (reference sequence). There are 15 residues in the CDR3. In DNA, the CDR3 is TGTGCCCGCATTCAGGGGCTGTGGGCCAAAAACACGCAGTACTTC. It translates to CARIQGLWAKNTQYF.

The chain employs TRBV6-5 and TRBJ2-1; possibly TRBD2 for D (5 bases). V shed 2 bases and J shed 9 bases, with 11 bases lying between them. Germline V gene sequence: CDR1 MNHEY, CDR2 SVGAGI. The CDR3 has 13 residues. The CDR3 DNA reads TGTGCCAGCAGTTACGGGCAGGCGGGTGAGCAGTTCTTC. As protein: CASSYGQAGEQFF.

The chain recombines TRBV27 with TRBJ2-4; 7 bases are a match to TRBD1. The CDR3 consists of 15 residues. J was trimmed by 10 bases and V by 11 bases; bases with no gene match: 20. Germline-derived CDR1 and CDR2 are MNHEY and SMNVEV (reference sequence). The CDR3 is CAGGSGGWAQEIQYF. The CDR3 nucleotides are TGTGCCGGGGGTTCAGGGGGATGGGCCCAAGAGATTCAGTACTTC.